This TCR beta chain was identified during a study of shared clonotypes between healthy human individuals. Sequencing was at deep level. Generated by immunoSEQ multiplex PCR, the TCRdb table keeps only in-frame clones and is missing some. The sample records roughly 2.5 million clones, more than 90% being singletons. Study-level findings and limits: Non-shared clonotypes were found to have lower generation probabilities than the clonotypes that were shared by all four of the sorted-subset donors. Even with large depth, rarefaction showed that sorted-subset sequencing was incomplete. Naive subsets tended to show greater estimated richness than memory subsets.

The CDR3 totals 13 residues. Looked up from germline, CDR1 is MDHEN and CDR2 is SYDVKM. V lost 5 bases and J lost 9, with 16 bases in between. In regard to this clone: What it binds is not known.

The sample consisted of naive CD4+ T cells sorted from blood. As for subset: CD45RA+ positively selected. The sequence came from a man younger than 35 in good health. V usage is TRBV28 and J usage is TRBJ1-2; D call uncertain. The CDR3 region has the DNA TGTGCCAGCAGTCTTCGGAACCTTTTGAGCTACACCTTC. It is translated as CASSLRNLLSYTF.